The 30 T cell receptor beta chains below come from one sample, sequenced in a study of T cells expressing NK-cell markers. After re-calling the 5' RACE reads, TCRdb lists one entry per CDR3 protein, DNA absent. This sample's table reports fewer than 550,000 distinct CDR3 sequences. Sequencing was performed on blood T cells: a sorted CD56 or NKG2C T cell subset, CD4+ or CD8+ T cells, or bulk PBMC T cells (not recorded which). These receptors all come from a woman between 45 and 65 years old in good health.

This chain joins TRBV5-6 and TRBJ2-4; the D gene TCRdb calls, TRBD1, cannot be checked with no DNA. CDR1 is SGHDT, CDR2 YYEEEE, per germline. The CDR3 loop spans 14 amino acids. CDR3 sequence: CAGSLRQGLNIQYF.

The V and J genes are TRBV20-1 and TRBJ2-3. Germline loops: CDR1 DFQATT, CDR2 SNEGSKA (reference sequence). This CDR3 region has 13 residues. The CDR3 sequence is CSAPSRITDTQYF.

The V call is TRBV12-3 or TRBV12-4, the J call TRBJ1-5. The CDR3 totals 13 residues. Here the CDR3 reads CASSFSGDQPQHF.

This chain joins TRBV5-1 and TRBJ2-5; the D call from TCRdb, TRBD2, cannot be confirmed without DNA. The germline gives CDR1 SGHRS, CDR2 YFSETQ. The CDR3 is 18 residues long. Here the CDR3 reads CASSLARLAGLGQETQYF.

The V gene is TRBV20-1, the J gene TRBJ2-1; TCRdb selects TRBD2, and the lack of DNA leaves this call unchecked. Germline assignment: CDR1 DFQATT and CDR2 SNEGSKA (reference sequence). This CDR3 comprises 16 residues. The CDR3 loop is CSASFKLAVSYNEQFF.

The chain is built from TRBV15 and TRBJ2-1; the TCRdb D gene call, TRBD1, has no DNA to confirm it. The CDR3 totals 13 residues. Germline-derived CDR1 and CDR2 are LNHNV and YYDKDF (reference sequence). CDR3 loop: CATSRIAGWRQFF. Looking up the rest from reference TRBV15 and TRBJ2-1 gives the full variable domain: DAMVIQNPRYQVTQFGKPVTLSCSQTLNHNVMYWYQQKSSQAPKLLFHYYDKDFNNEADTPDNFQSRRPNTSFCFLDIRSPGLGDTAMYLCATSRIAGWRQFFGPGTRLTVL.

This chain links TRBV12-3 or TRBV12-4 with TRBJ2-5. The CDR3 length is 11 residues. This CDR3 reads CASSLGGPRSF.

The CDR3 spells CASSSSNTQYF. This chain uses TRBV7-2 with TRBJ2-3. The CDR3 consists of 11 residues. Per the germline V gene, CDR1 is SGHTA and CDR2 is FQGNSA.

The rearrangement joins TRBV5-1 to TRBJ2-1; the TRBD1 assignment by TCRdb is unverifiable without DNA. Looked up from germline, CDR1 is SGHRS and CDR2 is YFSETQ. The CDR3 covers 15 residues. This CDR3 is CASSFGTPNNNEQFF.

This chain uses TRBV5-6 with TRBJ1-1. Germline values: CDR1 SGHDT, CDR2 YYEEEE. The CDR3 extends over 16 amino acids. The CDR3 region is CASSLWSTVGNTEAFF.

The chain uses TRBV5-1 and TRBJ2-1; without DNA, the TCRdb call of TRBD2 cannot be checked. The CDR3 runs to 15 residues. Germline lookup yields CDR1 SGHRS and CDR2 YFSETQ. The CDR3 reads CASSLGLADSREQFF. The full variable domain, in which reference TRBV5-1 and TRBJ2-1 provide the parts outside the CDR3, is KAGVTQTPRYLIKTRGQQVTLSCSPISGHRSVSWYQQTPGQGLQFLFEYFSETQRNKGNFPGRFSGRQFSNSRSEMNVSTLELGDSALYLCASSLGLADSREQFFGPGTRLTVL.

V gene TRBV25-1 combines with J gene TRBJ1-2. In germline, CDR1 is MGHDK, CDR2 SYGVNS. The CDR3 length is 13 residues. The CDR3: CASSPAGIHGYTF.

The rearrangement uses TRBV5-8 and TRBJ2-5; TCRdb indicates TRBD1, and absent DNA this call remains unverified. The CDR3 loop spans 13 amino acids. Germline assignment: CDR1 SGHTS and CDR2 YDEGEE. CDR3 region: CASSYRLQETQYF.

The CDR3: CATWTSGRAPTDTQYF. The rearrangement uses TRBV10-3 and TRBJ2-3; the D call of TRBD2 rests on TCRdb alone, since no DNA is present to check it. Germline values: CDR1 ENHRY, CDR2 SYGVKD. The CDR3 length is 16 residues.

V gene TRBV16 combines with J gene TRBJ2-1; TCRdb calls TRBD2, which cannot be checked without DNA. The CDR3 covers 16 residues. CDR1 and CDR2 (germline): KGHSY, FQNENV. This CDR3 is CASSQFLGGRAAEQFF. The complete variable domain, with remaining parts taken from reference TRBV16 and TRBJ2-1, reads GEEVAQTPKHLVRGEGQKAKLYCAPIKGHSYVFWYQQVLKNEFKFLISFQNENVFDETGMPKERFSAKCLPNSPCSLEIQATKLEDSAVYFCASSQFLGGRAAEQFFGPGTRLTVL.

This chain links TRBV20-1 with TRBJ2-3. The CDR3 covers 14 residues. CDR1 and CDR2 (germline): DFQATT, SNEGSKA (reference sequence). The CDR3 reads CSATIDGRTDTQYF.

The genes are TRBV12-3 or TRBV12-4 and TRBJ1-3. The CDR3 is 15 amino acids. CDR3 sequence: CASSLRRFSGNTIYF.

V usage is TRBV6-1 and J usage is TRBJ2-5; as DNA is missing, the TRBD1 call by TCRdb cannot be tested. From germline, CDR1 is MNHNS and CDR2 SASEGT. CDR3 size: 15 residues. The CDR3 here is CASSPLQWYQETQYF.

This rearrangement joins TRBV6-1 to TRBJ1-1; TCRdb reports TRBD1, a call that lacks DNA to check it against. Germline CDR1 reads MNHNS; CDR2 reads SASEGT. This CDR3 has 15 amino acids. This chain's CDR3 is CASSEGQGLNTEAFF.

The gene calls are TRBV5-1 and TRBJ1-1; the D call from TCRdb, TRBD1, cannot be confirmed without DNA. The CDR3 loop spans 15 amino acids. Germline CDR1 and CDR2: SGHRS and YFSETQ. The CDR3 is CASSLEQVVNTEAFF.

The rearrangement links TRBV12-3 or TRBV12-4 to TRBJ2-6; TCRdb proposes TRBD1, but this gene call is untestable without DNA. The CDR3 spans 18 residues. The CDR3 region is CASSPRSTGISGANVLTF.

The chain is built from TRBV6-2 or TRBV6-3 and TRBJ2-3; TCRdb selects TRBD2, and the lack of DNA leaves this call unchecked. CDR3 size: 15 residues. Germline V gene sequence: CDR1 MNHEY, CDR2 SVGEGT. Here the CDR3 reads CASSDPSGTADTQYF.

CDR3 sequence reads: CASSPLSVTGELFF. V and J are TRBV12-3 or TRBV12-4 and TRBJ2-2; the TCRdb D gene call, TRBD1, has no DNA to confirm it. The CDR3 totals 14 residues.

The gene calls are TRBV4-1 and TRBJ2-1. CDR3 size: 15 residues. From germline, CDR1 is MGHRA and CDR2 YSYEKL. The chain's CDR3 is CASSPRLLIMDEQFF.

This chain links TRBV18 with TRBJ1-5. CDR1 is KGHSH, CDR2 LQKENI, per germline. The CDR3 loop spans 11 amino acids. The CDR3 here is CASSPDQPQHF. The complete variable domain, with remaining parts taken from reference TRBV18 and TRBJ1-5, reads NAGVMQNPRHLVRRRGQEARLRCSPMKGHSHVYWYRQLPEEGLKFMVYLQKENIIDESGMPKERFSAEFPKEGPSILRIQQVVRGDSAAYFCASSPDQPQHFGDGTRLSIL.

CDR3 amino acids: CASGTSVTGDTQYF. The chain uses TRBV4-1 and TRBJ2-3; without DNA, the TCRdb call of TRBD2 cannot be checked. CDR1 MGHRA and CDR2 YSYEKL come from the germline V gene. The CDR3 totals 14 residues.

V is TRBV6-6 and J is TRBJ1-5. CDR1 is MNHNY, CDR2 SVGAGI, per germline (reference sequence). There are 17 residues in the CDR3. The CDR3 is CASNYSIVGGGHQPQHF.

V gene TRBV5-1 combines with J gene TRBJ2-3; the TCRdb call, TRBD1, lacks DNA for checking. The CDR3 extends over 15 amino acids. CDR1 is SGHRS and CDR2 is YFSETQ in the germline V gene. CDR3 region: CASSLEYPGADTQYF.

V gene TRBV2 combines with J gene TRBJ2-1. This CDR3 contains 13 residues. Germline V gene sequence: CDR1 SNHLY, CDR2 FYNNEI. CDR3 protein: CASSWAAYNEQFF.

V usage is TRBV5-6 and J usage is TRBJ2-3; the D gene TCRdb calls, TRBD1, cannot be checked with no DNA. The CDR3 length is 14 residues. CDR1 SGHDT and CDR2 YYEEEE come from the germline V gene. The CDR3 loop is CASSPLLDTDTQYF.